This TCR beta chain comes out of a study of blood T cell repertoires in COVID-19. Study in general: Samples taken during acute and convalescent COVID-19 were collected in the United States, Italy and Spain. T cells, B-cell-depleted T cells, or PBMCs supplied cDNA or gDNA.

J was trimmed by 7 bases and V by 5 bases; bases with no gene match: 11. The V gene's germline CDR1 is MNHEY and CDR2 SVGEGT. The CDR3 sequence is 15 residues long. In the authors' workflow: Estimation of nucleated cell counts was performed using reference gene primer amplification. The assay was immunoSEQ multiplex PCR, and TCRdb's table has in-frame clones only and misses some. The V and J calls and the clone size are those of that table, but D and trimming were determined from the DNA. The data contain 150,000 or so clones, about 79% of them seen just once; the ten biggest clones take up 4.5% to 5%. This clone was detected only once.

This TCR was sampled from a woman of 80 years or more with active or convalescent COVID-19. The chain uses TRBV6-2 or TRBV6-3 and TRBJ2-1, with TRBD1 matching 7 bases. The sample consisted of peripheral blood. The CDR3 coding sequence is TGTGCCAGCAGTAATCACAGGGGCGGCGTGAATGAGCAGTTCTTC. It translates to CASSNHRGGVNEQFF.